Reported below is one T cell receptor (beta chain). The identical CDR3 is also encoded by other nucleotide sequences in the sample. In the authors' workflow: Amplified reference gene primers provided the basis for estimating nucleated cell counts. Sequencing used immunoSEQ multiplex PCR; TCRdb keeps in-frame clones, though not all of them. Clone size and V and J calls were adopted from that table, with D and trimming inferred from the DNA. In the table there are approximately 89,000 clones, over 70% of which are singletons. This specimen comes from a study of blood T cell repertoires in COVID-19. Study at large: Acute and convalescent COVID-19 samples came from the United States, Italy and Spain. From T cells, B-cell-depleted T cells, or PBMCs came the material, which was cDNA or gDNA.

The V gene's germline CDR1 is MDHEN and CDR2 SYDVKM. The CDR3 extends over 12 amino acids. The V gene end was trimmed by 9 bases and the J gene end by 4 bases; junction bases not matched to a gene: 5. This receptor was obtained from a human donor in a cohort sampled during active COVID-19. The sample was peripheral blood. This chain connects TRBV28 to TRBJ1-2; 7 nucleotides line up with TRBD1. The CDR3, as DNA: TGTGCCAGTCGAGGGGGCGGCTATGGCTACACCTTC. Protein product: CASRGGGYGYTF.